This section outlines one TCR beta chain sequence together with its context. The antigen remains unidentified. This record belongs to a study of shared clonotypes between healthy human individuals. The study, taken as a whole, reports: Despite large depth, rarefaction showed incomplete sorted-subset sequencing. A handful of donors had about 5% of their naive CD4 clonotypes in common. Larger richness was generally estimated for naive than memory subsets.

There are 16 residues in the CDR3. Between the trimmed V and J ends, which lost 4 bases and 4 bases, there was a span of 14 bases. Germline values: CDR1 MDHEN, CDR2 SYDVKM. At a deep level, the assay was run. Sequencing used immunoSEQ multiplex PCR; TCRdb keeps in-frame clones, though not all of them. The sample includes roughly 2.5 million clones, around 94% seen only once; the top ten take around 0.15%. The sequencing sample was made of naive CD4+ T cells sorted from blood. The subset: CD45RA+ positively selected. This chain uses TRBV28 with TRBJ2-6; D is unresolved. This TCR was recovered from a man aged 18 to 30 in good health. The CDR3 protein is CASSWVKQSGANVLTF. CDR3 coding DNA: TGTGCCAGCAGTTGGGTAAAACAATCAGGGGCCAACGTCCTGACTTTC.